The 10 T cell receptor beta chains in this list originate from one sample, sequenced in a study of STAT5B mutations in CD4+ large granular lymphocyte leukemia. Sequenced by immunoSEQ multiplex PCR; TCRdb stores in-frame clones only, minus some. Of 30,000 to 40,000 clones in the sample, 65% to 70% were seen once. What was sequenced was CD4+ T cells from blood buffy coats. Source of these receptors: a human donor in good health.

CDR3 in DNA: TGTGCCAGTAGTAGATTCGGGACAGAGAGCCGGACACGTCACAATGAGCAGTTCTTC. Translated, it gives CASSRFGTESRTRHNEQFF. The chain is built from TRBV19 and TRBJ2-1, with 7 bases lining up with TRBD1. The CDR3 runs to 19 residues. J gave up 5 bases and V 4 bases, and 20 bases lay outside the gene matches. CDR1 and CDR2 from the germline V gene are LNHDA and SQIVND (reference sequence).

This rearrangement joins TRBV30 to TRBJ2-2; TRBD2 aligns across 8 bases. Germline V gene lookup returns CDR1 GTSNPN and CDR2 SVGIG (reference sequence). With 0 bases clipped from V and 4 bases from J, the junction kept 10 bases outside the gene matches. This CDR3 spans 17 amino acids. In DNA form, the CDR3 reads TGTGCCTGGAGTGTACGTCTCCGGGGGGGCCGCACCGGGGAGCTGTTTTTT. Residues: CAWSVRLRGGRTGELFF.

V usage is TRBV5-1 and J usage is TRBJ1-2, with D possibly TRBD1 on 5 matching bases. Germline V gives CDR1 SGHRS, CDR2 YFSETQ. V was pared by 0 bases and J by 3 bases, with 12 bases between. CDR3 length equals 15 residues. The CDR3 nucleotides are TGCGCCAGCAGCTTGGAGGTTGGGGGACACTATGGCTACACCTTC. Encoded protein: CASSLEVGGHYGYTF.

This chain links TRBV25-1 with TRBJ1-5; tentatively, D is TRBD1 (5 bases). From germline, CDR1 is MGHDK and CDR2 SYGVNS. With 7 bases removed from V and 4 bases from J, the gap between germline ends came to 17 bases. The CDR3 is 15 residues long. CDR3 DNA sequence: TGTGCCAGCATGAGTTCGCGGGGCCTAAATCAGCCCCAGCATTTT. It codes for CASMSSRGLNQPQHF.

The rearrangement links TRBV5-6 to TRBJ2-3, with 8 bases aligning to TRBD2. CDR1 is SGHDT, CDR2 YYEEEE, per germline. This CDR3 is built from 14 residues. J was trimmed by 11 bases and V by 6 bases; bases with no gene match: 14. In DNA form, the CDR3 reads TGTGCCAGCATATGGGGCGCTGCGGGGGGAGAGCAGTATTTT. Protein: CASIWGAAGGEQYF.

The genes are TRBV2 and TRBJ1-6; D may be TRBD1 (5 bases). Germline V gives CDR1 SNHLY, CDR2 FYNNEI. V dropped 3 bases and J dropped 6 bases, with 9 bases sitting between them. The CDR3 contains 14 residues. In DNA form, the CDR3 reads TGTGCCAGCAGTGAGGGCAGGGCTAATTCACCCCTCCACTTT. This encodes CASSEGRANSPLHF. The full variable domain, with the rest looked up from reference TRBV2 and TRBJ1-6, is EPEVTQTPSHQVTQMGQEVILRCVPISNHLYFYWYRQILGQKVEFLVSFYNNEISEKSEIFDDQFSVERPDGSNFTLKIRSTKLEDSAMYFCASSEGRANSPLHFGNGTRLTVT.

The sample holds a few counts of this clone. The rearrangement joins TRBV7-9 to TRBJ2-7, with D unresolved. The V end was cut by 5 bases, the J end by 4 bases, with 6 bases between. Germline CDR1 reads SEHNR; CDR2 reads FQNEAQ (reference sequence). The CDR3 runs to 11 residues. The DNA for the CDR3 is TGTGCCAGCAGCCCGCTTTACGAGCAGTACTTC. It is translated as CASSPLYEQYF. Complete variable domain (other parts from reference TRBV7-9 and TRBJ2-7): DTGVSQNPRHKITKRGQNVTFRCDPISEHNRLYWYRQTLGQGPEFLTYFQNEAQLEKSRLLSDRFSAERPKGSFSTLEIQRTEQGDSAMYLCASSPLYEQYFGPGTRLTVT.

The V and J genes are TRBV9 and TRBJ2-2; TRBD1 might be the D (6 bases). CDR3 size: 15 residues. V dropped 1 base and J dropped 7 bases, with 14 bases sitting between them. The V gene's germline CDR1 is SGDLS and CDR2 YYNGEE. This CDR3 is CASSVSQGWSGELFF. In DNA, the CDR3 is TGTGCCAGCAGCGTATCGCAGGGGTGGAGCGGGGAGCTGTTTTTT.

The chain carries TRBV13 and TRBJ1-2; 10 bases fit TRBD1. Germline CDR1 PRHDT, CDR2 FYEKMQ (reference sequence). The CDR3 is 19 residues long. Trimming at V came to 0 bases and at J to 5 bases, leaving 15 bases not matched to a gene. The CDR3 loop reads CASSLGMGTGALKGYGYTF. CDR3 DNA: TGTGCCAGCAGCTTAGGGATGGGGACAGGGGCCCTAAAAGGATATGGCTACACCTTC.

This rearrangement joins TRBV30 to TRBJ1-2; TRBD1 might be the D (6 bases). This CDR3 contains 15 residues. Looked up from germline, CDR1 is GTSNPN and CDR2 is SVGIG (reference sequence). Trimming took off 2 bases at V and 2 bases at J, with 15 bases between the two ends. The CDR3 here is CAWSRRGSENYGYTF. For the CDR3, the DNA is TGTGCCTGGAGTCGGAGGGGGAGTGAGAACTATGGCTACACCTTC.